The source of this T cell receptor beta chain is a study of OX40 agonist ivuxolimab in advanced cancers. Study details: Patients got intravenous ivuxolimab at 0.01 to 10 mg/kg every 2 weeks.

Clones were sequenced by immunoSEQ multiplex PCR, and TCRdb holds only the in-frame ones, with some missing. The table shows tens of thousands of clones, with about 87% occurring only once. Germline CDR1 and CDR2: LNHDA and SQIVND (reference sequence). Trimming shortened V by 3 bases and J by 8 bases, and 11 bases separated the two germline ends. There are 13 residues in the CDR3. V is TRBV19 and J is TRBJ2-1; D is ambiguous. The material sequenced was CD4+ or CD8+ T cells sorted from blood, taken in a trial of the OX40 agonist ivuxolimab. This receptor was obtained from an adult with an advanced solid tumor such as melanoma, head and neck, liver or kidney cancer. The CDR3 DNA reads as TGTGCCAGTAGTATTGGCCTGATAGATGAGCAGTTCTTC. This translates into CASSIGLIDEQFF.